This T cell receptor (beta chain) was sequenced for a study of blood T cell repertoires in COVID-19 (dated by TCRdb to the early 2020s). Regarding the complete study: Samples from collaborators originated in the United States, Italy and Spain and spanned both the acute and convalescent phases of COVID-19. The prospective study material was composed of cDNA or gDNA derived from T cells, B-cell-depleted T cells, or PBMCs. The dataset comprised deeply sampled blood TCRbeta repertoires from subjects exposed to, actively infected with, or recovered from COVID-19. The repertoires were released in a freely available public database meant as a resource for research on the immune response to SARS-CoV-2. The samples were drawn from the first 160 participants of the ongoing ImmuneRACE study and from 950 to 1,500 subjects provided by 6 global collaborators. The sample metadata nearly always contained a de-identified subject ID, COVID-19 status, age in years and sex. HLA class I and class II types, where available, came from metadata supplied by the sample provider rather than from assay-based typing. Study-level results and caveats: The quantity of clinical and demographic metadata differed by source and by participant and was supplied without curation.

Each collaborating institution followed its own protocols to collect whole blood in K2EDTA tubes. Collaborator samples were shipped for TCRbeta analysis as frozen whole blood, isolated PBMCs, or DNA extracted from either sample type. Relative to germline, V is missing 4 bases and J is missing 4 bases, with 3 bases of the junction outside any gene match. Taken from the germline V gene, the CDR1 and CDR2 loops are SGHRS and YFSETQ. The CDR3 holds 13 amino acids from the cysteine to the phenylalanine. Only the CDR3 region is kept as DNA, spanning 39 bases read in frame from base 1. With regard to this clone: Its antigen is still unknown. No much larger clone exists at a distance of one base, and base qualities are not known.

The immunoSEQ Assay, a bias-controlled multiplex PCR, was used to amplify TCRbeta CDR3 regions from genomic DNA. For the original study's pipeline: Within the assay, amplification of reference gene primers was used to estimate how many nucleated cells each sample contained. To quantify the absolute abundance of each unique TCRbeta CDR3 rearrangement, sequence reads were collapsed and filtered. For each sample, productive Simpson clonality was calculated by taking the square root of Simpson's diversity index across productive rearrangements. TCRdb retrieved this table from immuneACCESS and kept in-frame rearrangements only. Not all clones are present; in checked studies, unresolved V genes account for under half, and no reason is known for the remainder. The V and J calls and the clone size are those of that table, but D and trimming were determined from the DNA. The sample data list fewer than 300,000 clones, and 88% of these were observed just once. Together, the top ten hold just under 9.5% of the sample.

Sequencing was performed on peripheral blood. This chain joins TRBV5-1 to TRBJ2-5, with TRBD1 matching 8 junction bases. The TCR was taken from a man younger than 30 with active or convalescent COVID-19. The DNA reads TGCGCCAGCAGCAGCCAGGGGGCAGAGACCCAGTACTTC. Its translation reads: CASSSQGAETQYF.